What follows describes a single T cell receptor (beta chain). Its specificity is unknown. This CDR3 spans 15 amino acids. CDR1 is MNHEY and CDR2 is SVGEGT in the germline V gene. V was cut by 5 bases and J by 2 bases, with 15 bases left in between. The sample is drawn from a study of T cell responses to AZD1222 COVID-19 vaccine. Whole-study context: Pooled in the analysis were second doses at about 4 or about 12 weeks.

Profiling relied on immunoSEQ multiplex PCR, and the TCRdb table lists in-frame clones only, not all of them. The sample records approximately 130,000 clones, 80% to 90% being singletons. Broader study findings: The study found Spike-specific TCR breadth and depth rose after two AZD1222 doses. The study reported that nearly half of spike-specific TCRs target unmutated variant regions.

This sequence joins TRBV6-2 or TRBV6-3 and TRBJ2-5, with D possibly being TRBD1 (6 bases). The TCR was taken from an adult in good health. Sequenced here: peripheral blood, sampled on day 0 of AZD1222 vaccination. CDR3 coding DNA: TGTGCCAGCAGTGCCTATCGGACAGCTCAAGAGACCCAGTACTTC. Translating it yields CASSAYRTAQETQYF.